This T cell receptor (beta chain) was found in a study of CD8 T cells in ankylosing spondylitis (dated by TCRdb to about 2017). Some background on the complete study: T cell receptor beta repertoires were profiled in healthy donors and ankylosing spondylitis patients so that disease-linked TCR variants could be found. In total, the full study cohort was made up of about 99 healthy donors and 25 or so ankylosing spondylitis patients. Samples of peripheral blood were taken, and for ankylosing spondylitis patients, synovial fluid was collected as well. General findings and caveats noted by the study authors: Blood from ankylosing spondylitis patients appeared to be characterized by a TCR beta motif made up of fewer than ten highly homologous amino acid variants. According to the report, matched synovial fluid samples from ankylosing spondylitis patients were significantly enriched for the disease-linked clones. The disease-linked clones showed a CD8+ phenotype and occurred at relatively low frequencies in peripheral blood. Some motif variants were previously reported in synovial fluid and blood of reactive arthritis patients, suggesting common disease-initiation mechanisms.

This clonotype was counted ten times or more. Its antigen is unknown. No base qualities exist here, and no much larger clone lies one base off it. Sequenced using an Illumina HiSeq 2500. TCR beta libraries were prepared by quantitative 5'-RACE with molecular barcodes. From the authors' description of their analysis: A new computational method, built on a probabilistic model of VDJ rearrangement, was used to identify disease-linked TCR variants. TCRdb redid the processing of the public reads, applying fastp at Q25 and MiXCR, and retained in-frame beta chains. Duplicate CDR3 protein sequences are folded into a single record with the most common DNA and genes. The V and J calls, along with clone size, are taken from TCRdb and not from the paper's own processing. In this sample the table shows 350,000 to 400,000 distinct CDR3 sequences, around 20% of which occur a single time. The top ten constitute about 12% of the sample.

The CDR3 spans 12 residues, from the cysteine through the phenylalanine. CDR3 DNA is the only sequence kept; it has 36 bases, read in frame from the first base. V is pruned by 6 bases and J by 5 bases, leaving 3 bases of the junction without a gene match. This clonotype was obtained from a male donor with ankylosing spondylitis or in good health (not recorded which). Sequenced material: blood, either unsorted or a sorted T cell fraction (not recorded which). The chain is made from TRBV12-3 or TRBV12-4 and TRBJ1-1; 7 bases in the middle match TRBD1. The nucleotides read TGTGCCAGCAGGACAGGGTTAACTGAAGCTTTCTTT. Its amino acids are CASRTGLTEAFF.